Given below is one TCR beta chain in context. TCRB CDR3 was amplified from 2 ug genomic DNA or less. Some clones are missing from TCRdb's copy, which holds only in-frame ones; the method was immunoSEQ multiplex PCR. This sample has fewer than 85,000 clones, with about nine tenths found just once. Time point: after dendritic cell vaccination, including at tumor progression/relapse. Germline CDR1 SEHNR, CDR2 FQNEAQ (reference sequence). Trimming at V came to 5 bases and at J to 2 bases, leaving 6 bases not matched to a gene. The CDR3 length is 14 residues. The entry originates in a study of glioma-infiltrating T cells after dendritic cell vaccination.

The TCR was taken from a human donor with glioblastoma. The sample here was blood, taken after dendritic cell vaccination. The chain has TRBV7-9 and TRBJ2-7, with 7 positions matching TRBD1. The CDR3 sequence: CASSPLQGPYEQYF. CDR3 nucleotide sequence: TGTGCCAGCAGCCCCTTACAGGGGCCCTACGAGCAGTACTTC. Based on the CDR3 plus reference TRBV7-9 and TRBJ2-7, the full variable domain is DTGVSQNPRHKITKRGQNVTFRCDPISEHNRLYWYRQTLGQGPEFLTYFQNEAQLEKSRLLSDRFSAERPKGSFSTLEIQRTEQGDSAMYLCASSPLQGPYEQYFGPGTRLTVT.